The 29 T cell receptor beta chains listed next were all sequenced from one sample in a study of OX40 agonist ivuxolimab in advanced cancers. The repertoire was sequenced with immunoSEQ multiplex PCR; TCRdb's copy has only in-frame clones and lacks some. The data hold tens of thousands of clones, with approximately 90% observed a single time. This specimen consisted of CD4+ or CD8+ T cells sorted from blood, obtained in a trial of the OX40 agonist ivuxolimab. The receptor set was obtained from an adult with an advanced solid tumor such as melanoma, head and neck, liver or kidney cancer.

This clone occurred once. The chain uses TRBV4-3 and TRBJ2-5; D gene uncertain. Deletions cut 2 bases from V and 1 base from J, with 5 bases between. The germline gives CDR1 LGHNA, CDR2 YSLEER. CDR3 length: 13 amino acids. The CDR3: CASSQNLQETQYF. The CDR3 nucleotides read TGCGCCAGCAGCCAAAACCTCCAAGAGACCCAGTACTTC.

V is TRBV6-1 and J is TRBJ2-7; D remains ambiguous. Germline CDR1 MNHNS, CDR2 SASEGT. V was trimmed by 3 bases and J by 4 bases, leaving 1 base between them. The CDR3 consists of 10 residues. Here the CDR3 reads CASSEYEQYF. The CDR3 nucleotides are TGTGCCAGCAGTGAGTACGAGCAGTACTTC.

The count of this clone is one. The chain employs TRBV5-1 and TRBJ1-2; 7 bases align to TRBD1. CDR3 length equals 15 residues. Germline CDR1 reads SGHRS; CDR2 reads YFSETQ. Germline trimming cut 3 bases from V and 3 bases from J; bases unmatched to any gene: 8. Written as DNA, the CDR3 is TGCGCCAGCAGCTCCGGAGACAGGGTTGACTATGGCTACACCTTC. Protein product: CASSSGDRVDYGYTF.

This clone was seen just once. The rearrangement joins TRBV6-1 to TRBJ1-2; no definite D call. Germline-derived CDR1 and CDR2 are MNHNS and SASEGT. This CDR3 spans 13 amino acids. The V gene lost 2 bases and the J gene lost 4 bases, with 8 bases spanning the gap. CDR3 in amino acids: CASSEIGGYGYTF. In DNA form, the CDR3 reads TGTGCCAGCAGTGAAATTGGTGGCTATGGCTACACCTTC.

This clone was observed a handful of times. The V and J genes are TRBV5-1 and TRBJ2-1, with TRBD1 matching over 9 bases. The CDR3 extends over 15 amino acids. The germline CDR1 and CDR2 sequences are SGHRS and YFSETQ. V dropped 2 bases and J dropped 4; count of bases not matched to a gene: 4. CDR3 in DNA: TGCGCCAGCAGCTTCTCGGGACAGGGTTACAATGAGCAGTTCTTC. Protein product: CASSFSGQGYNEQFF.

V usage is TRBV19 and J usage is TRBJ2-5; 7 nucleotides align to TRBD2. Germline V gene sequence: CDR1 LNHDA, CDR2 SQIVND (reference sequence). The CDR3 sequence is 15 residues long. The J segment lost 5 bases and the V segment lost 3 bases, leaving 9 bases of the junction unmatched. The CDR3 loop reads CASSIDSGRGETQYF. As DNA, the CDR3 is TGTGCCAGTAGTATCGATAGCGGGCGAGGTGAGACCCAGTACTTC.

This chain uses TRBV9 with TRBJ1-3, with 9 bases lining up with TRBD1. Germline-derived CDR1 and CDR2 are SGDLS and YYNGEE. J was trimmed by 4 bases and V by 0 bases; bases with no gene match: 8. The CDR3 consists of 17 residues. CDR3: CASSVDSTGGPGNTIYF. Written as DNA, the CDR3 is TGTGCCAGCAGCGTAGATAGCACAGGGGGCCCGGGAAACACCATATATTTT.

The rearrangement links TRBV29-1 to TRBJ1-6; perhaps TRBD1 as D (5 bases). The CDR3 is 12 amino acids. The germline V and J ends were trimmed by 5 bases and 13 bases, with 15 bases remaining between them. Germline CDR1 SQVTM, CDR2 ANQGSEA. The CDR3 DNA follows: TGCAGCGTTCAAAGCGGGGGAGGCCCCCTCCACTTT. Its protein product is CSVQSGGGPLHF.

This chain joins TRBV5-1 and TRBJ1-2; D may be TRBD1 (5 bases). The CDR3 is made up of 15 amino acids. Germline CDR1 SGHRS, CDR2 YFSETQ. Trimming removed 4 bases from V and 0 bases from J, with 13 bases in between. CDR3 loop: CASSLSWGTNYGYTF. As DNA, the CDR3 is TGCGCCAGCAGCCTATCTTGGGGCACTAACTATGGCTACACCTTC.

The J gene is TRBJ2-5, the V gene TRBV2; the match to TRBD1 covers 10 bases. The length of the CDR3 is 17 residues. V lost 8 bases and J lost 7; bases outside the gene matches: 19. Per the germline V gene, CDR1 is SNHLY and CDR2 is FYNNEI. CDR3 in amino acids: CASLERRGTGDSGTQYF. The CDR3 region has the DNA TGTGCCAGCCTAGAGAGAAGAGGGACAGGGGATTCTGGGACCCAGTACTTC. The full variable domain, with the rest looked up from reference TRBV2 and TRBJ2-5, is EPEVTQTPSHQVTQMGQEVILRCVPISNHLYFYWYRQILGQKVEFLVSFYNNEISEKSEIFDDQFSVERPDGSNFTLKIRSTKLEDSAMYFCASLERRGTGDSGTQYFGPGTRLLVL.

V usage is TRBV18 and J usage is TRBJ1-3; D may be TRBD1 (5 bases). CDR3 length: 15 amino acids. V lost 5 bases to trimming and J lost 2 bases, with 13 bases between them. Germline CDR1 reads KGHSH; CDR2 reads LQKENI. CDR3 in amino acids: CASSSGTSTGNTIYF. CDR3 DNA: TGTGCCAGCTCATCAGGGACCTCGACTGGAAACACCATATATTTT.

There are a few counts of this clone. This chain uses TRBV9 with TRBJ1-6; tentatively, D is TRBD1 (6 bases). V lost 2 bases and J lost 9, with 12 bases in between. The CDR3 totals 14 residues. Germline lookup yields CDR1 SGDLS and CDR2 YYNGEE. CDR3 coding DNA: TGTGCCAGCAGCGTGCAGGGGTATGGTTCACCCCTCCACTTT. Its protein is CASSVQGYGSPLHF.

The V call is TRBV27, the J call TRBJ2-5; the D is unclear. The CDR3 length is 13 residues. V was shortened by 5 bases and J by 5 bases, with 12 bases between the two germline ends. Germline V gives CDR1 MNHEY, CDR2 SMNVEV (reference sequence). This CDR3 is CASSAPPRETQYF. CDR3 DNA: TGTGCCAGCAGTGCCCCCCCCAGGGAGACCCAGTACTTC.

The chain carries TRBV7-3 and TRBJ2-7, with 9 nucleotides matching TRBD2. V dropped 6 bases and J dropped 5; count of bases not matched to a gene: 8. Germline V CDR1 and CDR2: SGHTA, FQGTGA. The CDR3 runs to 14 residues. The CDR3 here is CASSQRGAVDEQYF. In nucleotides, the CDR3 is TGTGCCAGCAGTCAGCGGGGGGCTGTCGACGAGCAGTACTTC.

The chain combines TRBV5-4 with TRBJ2-7, with D perhaps TRBD1 (6 bases). Trimming shortened V by 5 bases and J by 5 bases, and 23 bases separated the two germline ends. CDR1 is SGHNT, CDR2 YYREEE, per germline (reference sequence). This CDR3 region has 16 residues. The CDR3 sequence: CASSLFGQTPPHEQYF. CDR3 nucleotide sequence: TGTGCCAGCAGTTTGTTCGGACAGACTCCCCCCCACGAGCAGTACTTC. Together with reference TRBV5-4 and TRBJ2-7, the CDR3 gives the full variable domain: ETGVTQSPTHLIKTRGQQVTLRCSSQSGHNTVSWYQQALGQGPQFIFQYYREEENGRGNFPPRFSGLQFPNYSSELNVNALELDDSALYLCASSLFGQTPPHEQYFGPGTRLTVT.

This chain joins TRBV2 and TRBJ2-7; D might be TRBD2 (7 bases). This CDR3 is 14 amino acids long. Germline CDR1 is SNHLY and CDR2 is FYNNEI. V was trimmed by 9 bases and J by 7 bases, leaving 22 bases between them. The CDR3 nucleotides are TGTGCCAGTACCGATAGTGGGGGGGCTCGGGAGCAGTACTTC. Translated: CASTDSGGAREQYF.

The rearrangement joins TRBV25-1 to TRBJ2-5; possibly TRBD2 for D (6 bases). V shed 2 bases and J shed 5 bases, with 12 bases lying between them. The CDR3 runs to 14 residues. From germline, CDR1 is MGHDK and CDR2 SYGVNS. CDR3 DNA sequence: TGTGCCAGCAGTGAAGGACGGGCGGGGGAGACCCAGTACTTC. It is translated as CASSEGRAGETQYF.

This clone appeared a few times. The rearrangement joins TRBV19 to TRBJ1-1; no clear D gene. Germline V CDR1 and CDR2: LNHDA, SQIVND (reference sequence). The CDR3 runs to 14 residues. Trimming left V 5 bases short and J 1 base short, with 11 bases between. The CDR3 spells CASSLGWGNTEAFF. The CDR3 bases are TGTGCCAGTAGTCTAGGTTGGGGGAACACTGAAGCTTTCTTT.

The CDR3 region is CASSRTSYYEQFF. The CDR3 coding sequence is TGTGCCAGCAGCCGGACTAGTTACTATGAGCAGTTCTTC. The chain recombines TRBV9 with TRBJ2-1; 7 bases are shared with TRBD2. The CDR3 loop spans 13 amino acids. The germline gives CDR1 SGDLS, CDR2 YYNGEE. J lost 8 bases, V lost 4 bases, and 6 bases had no gene match.

Concerning this clone itself: Different DNA sequences within this sample yield the same CDR3. V usage is TRBV9 and J usage is TRBJ1-2; possibly TRBD1 for D (6 bases). The germline V gene has CDR1 SGDLS and CDR2 YYNGEE. The CDR3 extends over 14 amino acids. Trimming stripped 0 bases from V and 7 bases from J, with 13 bases between. The chain's CDR3 is CASSVGPGAGGYTF. Written as DNA, the CDR3 is TGTGCCAGCAGCGTAGGCCCGGGGGCGGGTGGCTACACCTTC.

In its sample, this clone was seen once. The rearrangement links TRBV19 to TRBJ1-5; a weak D match, TRBD1 (6 bases). Looked up from germline, CDR1 is LNHDA and CDR2 is SQIVND (reference sequence). Trimming removed 4 bases at V and 2 bases at J, with 15 bases between. The CDR3 covers 16 residues. DNA of the CDR3: TGTGCCAGTAGTAAACGGGAGGGGGGGGGCAATCAGCCCCAGCATTTT. Amino acids: CASSKREGGGNQPQHF. The entire variable domain, with the rest obtained from reference TRBV19 and TRBJ1-5, is as follows: DGGITQSPKYLFRKEGQNVTLSCEQNLNHDAMYWYRQDPGQGLRLIYYSQIVNDFQKGDIAEGYSVSREKKESFPLTVTSAQKNPTAFYLCASSKREGGGNQPQHFGDGTRLSIL.

This chain links TRBV7-2 with TRBJ1-1; D perhaps matches TRBD1 (5 bases). The germline V gene encodes CDR1 SGHTA and CDR2 FQGNSA. With 0 bases removed from V and 10 bases from J, the gap between germline ends came to 18 bases. The CDR3 length is 15 residues. CDR3 sequence: CASSLAYGEGVGAFF. The CDR3 coding sequence is TGTGCCAGCAGCTTAGCCTACGGGGAAGGGGTAGGAGCTTTCTTT.

This rearrangement joins TRBV18 to TRBJ2-5; 7 bases line up with TRBD1. Looked up from germline, CDR1 is KGHSH and CDR2 is LQKENI. The V and J ends lost 3 bases and 1 base, in that order; junction bases with no gene match: 5. The CDR3 has 15 residues. The CDR3 nucleotides read TGTGCCAGCTCACCCAGACAGGGCGCCCAAGAGACCCAGTACTTC. This gives the protein CASSPRQGAQETQYF.

This clone was counted a single time. This rearrangement joins TRBV7-9 to TRBJ1-1, with D possibly matching TRBD1 (5 bases). V was pared by 5 bases and J by 1 base, with 14 bases between. CDR3 length: 15 amino acids. The germline CDR1 and CDR2 sequences are SEHNR and FQNEAQ (reference sequence). CDR3 nucleotides: TGTGCCAGCAGCCGCTCCGGGACGGAGAACACTGAAGCTTTCTTT. It translates to CASSRSGTENTEAFF.

The gene calls are TRBV28 and TRBJ1-2; D not certain. CDR3 size: 15 residues. Trimming took 1 base from V and 0 from J, leaving 9 bases between them. CDR1 MDHEN and CDR2 SYDVKM come from the germline V gene. The CDR3 region has the DNA TGTGCCAGCAGTTTATCCACCCCTGCTAACTATGGCTACACCTTC. Encoded protein: CASSLSTPANYGYTF.

This clone has a single count. The CDR3 DNA reads TGTGCCAGCAGCCCGAGCGGGGGATATACTAACTATGGCTACACCTTC. Protein: CASSPSGGYTNYGYTF. The rearrangement uses TRBV5-5 and TRBJ1-2, with TRBD1 as a possible D gene (5 bases). The V gene's germline CDR1 is SGHKS and CDR2 YYEKEE (reference sequence). V was shortened by 4 bases and J by 0 bases, with 16 bases between the two germline ends. The CDR3 runs to 16 residues.

This rearrangement joins TRBV7-2 to TRBJ1-1; D not resolved. The V and J ends lost 1 base and 7 bases respectively, with 16 bases between them. Germline V gene sequence: CDR1 SGHTA, CDR2 FQGNSA. The CDR3 is made up of 15 amino acids. CDR3: CASSLGWSSSGEAFF. The DNA for the CDR3 is TGTGCCAGCAGCTTAGGGTGGTCCTCCAGCGGTGAAGCTTTCTTT.

The chain carries TRBV7-8 and TRBJ2-3; weak D call: TRBD1 (6 bases). Germline-derived CDR1 and CDR2 are SGHVS and FQNEAQ. This CDR3 is 14 amino acids long. The V and J ends lost 7 bases and 4 bases respectively, with 15 bases between them. CDR3 residues: CASIRGLSSDTQYF. The CDR3 nucleotides are TGTGCCAGCATTAGGGGGTTAAGCTCAGATACGCAGTATTTT.

This rearrangement joins TRBV25-1 to TRBJ2-1; TRBD1 matches 8 bases. CDR3 length equals 13 residues. In germline, CDR1 is MGHDK, CDR2 SYGVNS. With 8 bases clipped from V and 10 bases from J, the junction kept 10 bases outside the gene matches. CDR3 amino acids: CASSEAGGNEQFF. The CDR3 region has the DNA TGTGCCAGCTCGGAGGCAGGGGGCAACGAGCAGTTCTTC.